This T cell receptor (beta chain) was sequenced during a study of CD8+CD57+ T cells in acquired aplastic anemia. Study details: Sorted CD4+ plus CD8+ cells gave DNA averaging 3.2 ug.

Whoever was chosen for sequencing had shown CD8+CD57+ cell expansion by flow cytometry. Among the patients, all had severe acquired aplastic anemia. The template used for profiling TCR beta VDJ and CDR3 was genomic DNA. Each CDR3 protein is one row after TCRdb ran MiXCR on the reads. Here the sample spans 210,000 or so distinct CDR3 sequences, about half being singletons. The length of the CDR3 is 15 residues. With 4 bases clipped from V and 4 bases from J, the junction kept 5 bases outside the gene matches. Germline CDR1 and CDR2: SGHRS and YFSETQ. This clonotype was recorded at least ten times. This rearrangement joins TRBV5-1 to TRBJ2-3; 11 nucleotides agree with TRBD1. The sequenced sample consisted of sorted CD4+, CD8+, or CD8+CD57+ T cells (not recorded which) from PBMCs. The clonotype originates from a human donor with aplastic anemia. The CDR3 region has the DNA TGCGCCAGCAGCGAACTGGGACAGGGGGCAGATACGCAGTATTTT. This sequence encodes CASSELGQGADTQYF.